A selection of T cell receptor beta chains follows, all from one sample in a study of shared clonotypes between healthy human individuals. The assay was immunoSEQ multiplex PCR, and TCRdb's table has in-frame clones only and misses some. Of fewer than 1 million clones in the sample, 90% to 98% were seen once. Sequenced input: naive CD8+ T cells sorted from blood. These receptors originate from a man aged 30 to 39 in good health. CDR3s include the opening cysteine and the closing phenylalanine or tryptophan. The D gene is left open where the match is weak. A row's size may be missing; if present it is once, few, many or a size class.

D gene,J gene,clone size,V gene,CDR3 protein,CDR3 DNA
NA,TRBJ1-5,few,TRBV30,CAWRMGSGDQPQHF,TGTGCCTGGAGGATGGGGTCGGGGGATCAGCCCCAGCATTTT
NA,TRBJ1-5,once,TRBV15,CATSKGGPQHF,TGTGCCACCAGCAAAGGGGGACCCCAGCATTTT
TRBD1,TRBJ2-3,NA,TRBV11-2,CASSLPTGSTDTQYF,TGTGCCAGCAGCCTACCGACAGGGAGTACAGATACGCAGTATTTT
NA,TRBJ2-3,NA,TRBV5-8,CASSGDADTQYF,TGTGCCAGCAGCGGCGACGCAGATACGCAGTATTTT
NA,TRBJ2-1,NA,TRBV13,CASSAPGGRYNEQFF,TGTGCCAGCAGCGCCCCAGGGGGGAGATACAATGAGCAGTTCTTC
NA,TRBJ1-5,once,TRBV28,CASSPTGTSTPQHF,TGTGCCAGCAGTCCGACGGGGACTTCAACGCCCCAGCATTTT
NA,TRBJ2-5,NA,TRBV7-9,CASSRSTGEETQYF,TGTGCCAGCAGCCGTAGCACGGGAGAAGAGACCCAGTACTTC
TRBD1,TRBJ1-2,NA,TRBV29-1,CSVEERDSSRKYGYTF,TGCAGCGTTGAAGAAAGGGACAGCTCAAGAAAGTATGGCTACACCTTC
NA,TRBJ1-4,NA,TRBV10-3,CAISESKGTNEKLFF,TGTGCCATCAGTGAGTCGAAGGGGACGAATGAAAAACTGTTTTTT
NA,TRBJ2-3,once,TRBV7-6,CASSFGRTDAQDTQYF,TGTGCCAGCAGCTTCGGCAGGACAGACGCACAGGATACGCAGTATTTT
NA,TRBJ1-4,NA,TRBV14,CASSQDLGVFEKLFF,TGTGCCAGCAGCCAAGATCTGGGGGTCTTTGAAAAACTGTTTTTT
NA,TRBJ2-1,NA,TRBV9,CASSVGWVGSLGNEQFF,TGTGCCAGCAGCGTAGGGTGGGTCGGGAGCTTGGGCAATGAGCAGTTCTTC
TRBD2,TRBJ2-7,NA,TRBV6-5,CASSLFRGDPSYEQYF,TGTGCCAGCAGTTTATTCCGGGGGGATCCCTCCTACGAGCAGTACTTC
NA,TRBJ1-2,NA,TRBV29-1,CSVQSGVDYGYTF,TGCAGCGTGCAATCGGGGGTGGACTATGGCTACACCTTC
NA,TRBJ2-7,NA,TRBV18,CASADSEGYEQYF,TGTGCCAGCGCAGACTCAGAGGGATACGAGCAGTACTTC
NA,TRBJ2-7,NA,TRBV5-5,CASSLPRGQGIYEQYF,TGTGCCAGCAGCTTGCCCCGAGGTCAAGGTATTTACGAGCAGTACTTC
TRBD2,TRBJ2-1,NA,TRBV29-1,CSVGPSGSPNEQFF,TGCAGCGTTGGCCCTAGCGGGAGTCCCAATGAGCAGTTCTTC